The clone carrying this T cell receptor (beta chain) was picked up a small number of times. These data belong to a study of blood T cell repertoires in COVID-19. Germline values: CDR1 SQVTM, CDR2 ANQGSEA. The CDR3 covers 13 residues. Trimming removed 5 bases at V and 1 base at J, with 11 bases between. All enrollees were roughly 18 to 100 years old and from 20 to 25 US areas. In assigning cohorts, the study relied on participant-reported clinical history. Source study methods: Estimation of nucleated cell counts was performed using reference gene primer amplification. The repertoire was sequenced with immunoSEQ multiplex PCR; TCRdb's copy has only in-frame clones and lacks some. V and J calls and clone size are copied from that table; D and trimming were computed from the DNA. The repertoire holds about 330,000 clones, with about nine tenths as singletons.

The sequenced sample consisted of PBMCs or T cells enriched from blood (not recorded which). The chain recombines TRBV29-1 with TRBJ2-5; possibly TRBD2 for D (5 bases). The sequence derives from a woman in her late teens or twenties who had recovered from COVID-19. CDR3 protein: CSVPETIQETQYF. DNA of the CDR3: TGCAGCGTTCCCGAGACTATCCAAGAGACCCAGTACTTC.